This TCR beta chain was retrieved from a study of T cell changes during pregnancy in multiple sclerosis. Some clones are missing from TCRdb's copy, which holds only in-frame ones; the method was immunoSEQ multiplex PCR. The sample contains about 31,000 clones, just over 90% of which appear only once. Germline values: CDR1 SGHRS, CDR2 YFSETQ. The V gene end was trimmed by 3 bases and the J gene end by 7 bases; junction bases not matched to a gene: 2. The length of the CDR3 is 13 residues. This sequence was found in a female donor with multiple sclerosis, enrolled in a pregnancy study. The starting material was CD8+ T cells from peripheral blood mononuclear cells, obtained in the second trimester of pregnancy. The chain combines TRBV5-1 with TRBJ1-5; 9 nucleotides line up with TRBD1. In DNA form, the CDR3 reads TGCGCCAGCAGCTGGACAGGGGAACAGCCCCAGCATTTT. Amino acid sequence: CASSWTGEQPQHF.